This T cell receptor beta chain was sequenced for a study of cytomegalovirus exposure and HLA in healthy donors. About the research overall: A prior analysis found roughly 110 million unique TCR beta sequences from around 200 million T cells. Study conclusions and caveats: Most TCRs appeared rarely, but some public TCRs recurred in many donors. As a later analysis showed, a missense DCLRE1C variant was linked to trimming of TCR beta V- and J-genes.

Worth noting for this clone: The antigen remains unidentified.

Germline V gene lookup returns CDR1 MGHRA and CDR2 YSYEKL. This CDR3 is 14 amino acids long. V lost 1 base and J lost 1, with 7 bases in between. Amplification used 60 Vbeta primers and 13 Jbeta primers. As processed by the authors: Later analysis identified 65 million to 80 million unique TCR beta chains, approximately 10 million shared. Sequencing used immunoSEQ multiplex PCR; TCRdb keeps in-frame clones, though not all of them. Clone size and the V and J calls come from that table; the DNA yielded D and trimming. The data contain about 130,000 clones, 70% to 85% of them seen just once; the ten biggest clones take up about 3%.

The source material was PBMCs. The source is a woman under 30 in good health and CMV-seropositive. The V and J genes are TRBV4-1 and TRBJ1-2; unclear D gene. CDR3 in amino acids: CASSQVDSNYGYTF. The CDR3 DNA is TGCGCCAGCAGCCAAGTCGATAGTAACTATGGCTACACCTTC.